This T cell receptor (beta chain) came from a study of T cell responses to AZD1222 COVID-19 vaccine. Study-level points and caveats: The study found vaccine-associated CD4 TCRs spanning spike, dominant at 160-218 and 743-854. Seropositivity was recorded at baseline in only five to seven AZD1222 recipients.

Regarding this clone: Its antigen is not identified.

This CDR3 spans 14 amino acids. Per germline, CDR1 MNHEY and CDR2 SMNVEV (reference sequence). Deletions cut 0 bases from V and 2 bases from J, with 7 bases between. TCRdb keeps only in-frame clones here, not all; method: immunoSEQ multiplex PCR. The data show some 84,000 clones, 75% to 90% seen once. The material sequenced was peripheral blood, taken 28 days after the second AZD1222 dose. The clonotype originates from an adult who received the AZD1222 COVID-19 vaccine. J is TRBJ1-2 and V is TRBV27; D uncertain. CDR3 coding DNA: TGTGCCAGCAGTTTATCCACGGGAAACTATGGCTACACCTTC. It specifies CASSLSTGNYGYTF.